This is a list of T cell receptor beta chains from one sample in a study of blood T cell repertoires in COVID-19. TCRdb's copy holds only in-frame clones and misses some; the assay was immunoSEQ multiplex PCR. The sample has under 300,000 clones; around 87% are singletons. Sequenced input: PBMCs or T cells enriched from blood (not recorded which). The source is a woman aged 40 to 50 with acute COVID-19. CDR3s include the opening cysteine and the closing phenylalanine or tryptophan. Fields, in order: CDR3 protein, V gene, J gene.

CAWIILQGYGYTF,TRBV30,TRBJ1-2
CASSLGELLGGYTF,TRBV7-8,TRBJ1-2
CSVVADPEAFF,TRBV29-1,TRBJ1-1
CASSIESGASAGELFF,TRBV19,TRBJ2-2
CASSLGQGDNEQFF,TRBV5-1,TRBJ2-1
CASREGLDTQYF,TRBV19,TRBJ2-3
CASSIVSSGITDTQYF,TRBV19,TRBJ2-3
CASSLGSANYGYTF,TRBV13,TRBJ1-2
CASTKSHRGPPQFPQHF,TRBV19,TRBJ1-5
CASSLSGSTDTQYF,TRBV5-1,TRBJ2-3
CASSLDPWREGRREQFF,TRBV7-9,TRBJ2-1
CSASADSGQLQETQYF,TRBV20-1,TRBJ2-5
CASSQWAGGGGELFF,TRBV3-1/TRBV3-2,TRBJ2-2
CASSLAPGSNEQYF,TRBV5-1,TRBJ2-7
CSASGGLGNTIYF,TRBV20-1,TRBJ1-3
CASSLTGATDTQYF,TRBV19,TRBJ2-3
CASSPGTGGAYEQYF,TRBV27,TRBJ2-7
CASSPGQGGYGYTF,TRBV5-1,TRBJ1-2
CASSLEANTEAFF,TRBV11-2,TRBJ1-1
CASSERDRVYNEQFF,TRBV5-1,TRBJ2-1
CATSASGYGYTF,TRBV24-1,TRBJ1-2
CATSDPQDFYGYTF,TRBV24-1,TRBJ1-2
CASSHRDRAVTGELFF,TRBV7-6,TRBJ2-2
CSVERGGVRGYTF,TRBV29-1,TRBJ1-2
CASRTGRNEQYF,TRBV6-5,TRBJ2-7
CASSLQGSNSPLHF,TRBV7-3,TRBJ1-6
CSVATGLPYNEQFF,TRBV29-1,TRBJ2-1